A single sample is the source of the 8 T cell receptor beta chains below, sequenced in a study of shared clonotypes between healthy human individuals. Naive-designated CD8 cells lacked CD45RO, were positively enriched for CCR7, and omitted terminally differentiated effector memory CD45RA+ cells. The data were produced by immunoSEQ multiplex PCR, yet TCRdb's version contains in-frame clones alone and is incomplete. Among about 2.1 million clones listed, 85% to 95% were seen once. Sequenced material: naive CD8+ T cells from PBMCs. The receptor source for this set is a man aged 18 to 29 in good health. Some clones in this sample may be carry-over from other donors' samples.

V gene TRBV19 combines with J gene TRBJ2-2; no clear D. The germline V and J ends were trimmed by 2 bases and 7 bases, with 8 bases remaining between them. The CDR3 sequence is 13 residues long. Germline CDR1 reads LNHDA; CDR2 reads SQIVND (reference sequence). The CDR3 spells CASSIMADGELFF. CDR3 coding DNA: TGTGCCAGTAGTATAATGGCGGACGGGGAGCTGTTTTTT.

This clone was detected a few times. Other DNA sequences within the sample encode an identical CDR3. The rearrangement joins TRBV27 to TRBJ2-7; tentative D call: TRBD1 (6 bases). The CDR3 spans 12 residues. Germline V CDR1 and CDR2: MNHEY, SMNVEV (reference sequence). Trimming cost V 2 bases and J 5 bases, with 7 bases left between them. The chain's CDR3 is CASSLQGNEQYF. CDR3 nucleotide sequence: TGTGCCAGCAGTTTACAGGGGAACGAGCAGTACTTC.

V usage is TRBV11-2 and J usage is TRBJ2-7, with no clear D. Looked up from germline, CDR1 is SGHAT and CDR2 is FQNNGV. The CDR3 is 13 residues long. Trimming stripped 5 bases from V and 2 bases from J, with 10 bases between. CDR3 nucleotide sequence: TGTGCCAGCAGCCCTTCTACCCCCTACGAGCAGTACTTC. Its translation: CASSPSTPYEQYF.

The V gene is TRBV11-2, the J gene TRBJ2-2; TRBD2 matches at 14 bases. J was trimmed by 5 bases and V by 2 bases; bases with no gene match: 10. Looked up from germline, CDR1 is SGHAT and CDR2 is FQNNGV. This CDR3 has 19 amino acids. The CDR3 here is CASSLIPGTSGSLTGELFF. CDR3 coding DNA: TGTGCCAGCAGCTTAATTCCCGGGACTAGCGGGAGTTTAACCGGGGAGCTGTTTTTT. Combining the CDR3 with reference TRBV11-2 and TRBJ2-2 gives the whole variable domain EAGVAQSPRYKIIEKRQSVAFWCNPISGHATLYWYQQILGQGPKLLIQFQNNGVVDDSQLPKDRFSAERLKGVDSTLKIQPAKLEDSAVYLCASSLIPGTSGSLTGELFFGEGSRLTVL.

Concerning this clone itself: The sample contains more than one DNA sequence encoding this CDR3. The chain has TRBV7-3 and TRBJ2-7, with 8 positions matching TRBD2. V gave up 5 bases and J gave up 2 bases; unmatched junction bases: 5. CDR3 length equals 14 residues. Germline CDR1 SGHTA, CDR2 FQGTGA. The CDR3 reads CASSPSGSAYEQYF. The CDR3 bases are TGTGCCAGCAGCCCAAGCGGGAGCGCCTACGAGCAGTACTTC.

The V call is TRBV6-5, the J call TRBJ2-1; D gene ambiguous. The CDR3 extends over 15 amino acids. The germline CDR1 and CDR2 sequences are MNHEY and SVGAGI. V was trimmed by 5 bases and J by 9 bases, leaving 20 bases between them. CDR3 amino acids: CASSPLADPDSEQFF. CDR3 nucleotides: TGTGCCAGCAGTCCACTCGCGGATCCCGATAGTGAGCAGTTCTTC.

The chain recombines TRBV19 with TRBJ1-3, with D tentatively TRBD1 (6 bases). The CDR3 contains 17 residues. Germline-derived CDR1 and CDR2 are LNHDA and SQIVND (reference sequence). V lost 1 base and J lost 8, with 21 bases in between. As DNA, the CDR3 is TGTGCCAGTAGTATAGCCCTACACAGATCGCGACAGGACACCATATATTTT. Its protein product is CASSIALHRSRQDTIYF.

V and J are TRBV7-9 and TRBJ2-5, with 9 bases aligning to TRBD1. CDR1 is SEHNR, CDR2 FQNEAQ, per germline (reference sequence). The CDR3 sequence is 16 residues long. The V and J ends lost 4 bases and 1 base, in that order; junction bases with no gene match: 7. In DNA, the CDR3 is TGTGCCAGCAGCTCAGACAGGGGGTTCATCCAAGAGACCCAGTACTTC. Protein: CASSSDRGFIQETQYF. Full variable domain (outside the CDR3, taken from reference TRBV7-9 and TRBJ2-5): DTGVSQNPRHKITKRGQNVTFRCDPISEHNRLYWYRQTLGQGPEFLTYFQNEAQLEKSRLLSDRFSAERPKGSFSTLEIQRTEQGDSAMYLCASSSDRGFIQETQYFGPGTRLLVL.